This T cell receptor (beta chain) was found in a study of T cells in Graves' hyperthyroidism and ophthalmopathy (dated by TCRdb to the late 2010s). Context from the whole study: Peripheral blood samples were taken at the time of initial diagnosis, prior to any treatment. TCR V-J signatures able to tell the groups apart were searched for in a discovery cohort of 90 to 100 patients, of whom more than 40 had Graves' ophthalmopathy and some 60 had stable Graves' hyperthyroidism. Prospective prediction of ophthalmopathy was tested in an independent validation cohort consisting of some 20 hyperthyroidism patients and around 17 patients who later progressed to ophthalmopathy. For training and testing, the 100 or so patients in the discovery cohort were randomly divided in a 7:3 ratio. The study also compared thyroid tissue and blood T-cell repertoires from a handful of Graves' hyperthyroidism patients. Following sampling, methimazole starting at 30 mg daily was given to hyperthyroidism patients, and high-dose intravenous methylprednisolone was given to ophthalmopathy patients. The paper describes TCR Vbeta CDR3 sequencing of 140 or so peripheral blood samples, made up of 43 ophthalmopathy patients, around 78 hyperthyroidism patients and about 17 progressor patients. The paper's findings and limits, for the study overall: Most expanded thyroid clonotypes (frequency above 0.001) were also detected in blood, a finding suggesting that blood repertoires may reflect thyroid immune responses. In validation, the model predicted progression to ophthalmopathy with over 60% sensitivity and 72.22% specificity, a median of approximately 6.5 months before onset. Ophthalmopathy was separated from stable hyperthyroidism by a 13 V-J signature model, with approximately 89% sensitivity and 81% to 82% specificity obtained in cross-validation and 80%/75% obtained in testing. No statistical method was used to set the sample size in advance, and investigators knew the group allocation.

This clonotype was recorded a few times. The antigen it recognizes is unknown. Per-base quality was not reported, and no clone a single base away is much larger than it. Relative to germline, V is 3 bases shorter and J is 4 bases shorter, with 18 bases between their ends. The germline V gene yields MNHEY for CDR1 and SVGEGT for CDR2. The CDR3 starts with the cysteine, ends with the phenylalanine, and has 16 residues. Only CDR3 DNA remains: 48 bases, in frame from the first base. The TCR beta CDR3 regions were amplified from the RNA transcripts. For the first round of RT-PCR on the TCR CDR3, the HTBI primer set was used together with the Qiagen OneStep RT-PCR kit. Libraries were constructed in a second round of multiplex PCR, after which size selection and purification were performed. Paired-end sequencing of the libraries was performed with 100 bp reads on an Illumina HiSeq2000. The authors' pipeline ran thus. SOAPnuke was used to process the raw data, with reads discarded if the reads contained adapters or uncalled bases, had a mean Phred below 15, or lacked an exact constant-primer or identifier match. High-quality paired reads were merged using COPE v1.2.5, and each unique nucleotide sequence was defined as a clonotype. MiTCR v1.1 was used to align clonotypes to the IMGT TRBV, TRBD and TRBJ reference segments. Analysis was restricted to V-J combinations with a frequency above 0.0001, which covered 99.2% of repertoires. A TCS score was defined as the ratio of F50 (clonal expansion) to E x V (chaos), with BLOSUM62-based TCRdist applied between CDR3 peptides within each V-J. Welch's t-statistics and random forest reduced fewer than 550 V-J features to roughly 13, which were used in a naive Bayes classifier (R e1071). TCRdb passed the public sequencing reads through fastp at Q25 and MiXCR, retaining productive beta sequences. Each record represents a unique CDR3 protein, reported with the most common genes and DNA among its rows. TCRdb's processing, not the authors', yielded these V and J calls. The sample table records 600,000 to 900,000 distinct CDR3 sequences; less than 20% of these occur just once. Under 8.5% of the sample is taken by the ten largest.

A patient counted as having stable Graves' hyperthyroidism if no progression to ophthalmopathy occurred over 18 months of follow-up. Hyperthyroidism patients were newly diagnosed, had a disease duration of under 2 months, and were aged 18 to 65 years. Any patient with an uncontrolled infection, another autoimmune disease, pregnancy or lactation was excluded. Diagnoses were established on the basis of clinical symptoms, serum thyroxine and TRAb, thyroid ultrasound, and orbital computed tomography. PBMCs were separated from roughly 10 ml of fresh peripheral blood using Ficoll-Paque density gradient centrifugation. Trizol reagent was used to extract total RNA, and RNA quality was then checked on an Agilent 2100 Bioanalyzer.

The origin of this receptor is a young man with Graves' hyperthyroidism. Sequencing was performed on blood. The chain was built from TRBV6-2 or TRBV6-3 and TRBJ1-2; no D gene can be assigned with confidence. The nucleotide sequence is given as TGTGCCAGCAGTTATGATTTTATCGTGGATGTCTATGGCTACACCTTC. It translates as CASSYDFIVDVYGYTF.